The present T cell receptor (beta chain) was sequenced within a study of shared clonotypes between healthy human individuals (dated by TCRdb to the early 2020s). Describing the broader study: The cohort included three men and a couple of women between 18 and 49 years of age. Per donor, three plates each were used for CD4 naive and CD4 memory, two for CD8 naive, and one for CD8 memory. Blood TCR repertoires of a handful of healthy adults were deeply sequenced to estimate repertoire size and the extent of clonotype sharing between individuals. Libraries were prepared and TCR repertoires were sequenced by different laboratories using diverse techniques, in order to increase sequencing depth and limit assay-specific biases. Per donor, leukapheresis produced somewhere between about 0.8 and 9 billion PBMCs. Study-level results and caveats: Even with the large sequencing depth, rarefaction of the sorted-subset datasets indicated that sequencing was incomplete. The small number of donors limited the genetic and exposure-history diversity represented. Estimated clonotype richness was generally larger for naive than for memory subsets. Pairwise subsampling indicated that sequencing depth was expected to affect the degree of clonotype sharing among donors. Compared with non-shared clonotypes, the clonotypes found in all four sorted-subset donors had higher generation probabilities. Sampling was limited to blood, and TCR repertoires in tissue likely differ from TCR repertoires in blood. Sharing across several donors was observed for around 5% of naive CD4, 3.5% of naive CD8, 2% to 2.5% of memory CD4, and roughly 0.4% of memory CD8 clonotypes.

Using the deep immunoSEQ assay, TCR CDR3 regions were amplified from genomic DNA by multiplex PCR. Extracted genomic DNA from each cell subset was spread evenly across all wells of several immunoSEQ 96-well plates, with each plate serving as a replicate. For sorted subsets, each replicate PCR was loaded with approximately 200 ng genomic DNA, equivalent to about 33,000 T cell genomes. Purified libraries were measured with a Qubit 3.0 fluorometer, size-checked on a Bioanalyzer 2100, and measured again with the KAPA Library Quantification kit. A separate single-read 150-cycle Illumina NextSeq 550 flow cell was used to sequence each immunoSEQ 96-well plate. Concerning the study's data processing: Because only junctional sequences without quality scores were contained in the immunoSEQ output, filtering matching that applied to full-length reads could not be performed. Sequences were annotated with PyIR, a Python wrapper for IgBLAST v1.9, and V/J genes and CDR3 were assigned using IMGT germline references. Any read was removed if the V/J assignment was weak (E-value above 1e-6), the CDR3 was missing, or the read contained stop codons, out-of-frame junctions, or ambiguous translated residues. V3J clonotypes were defined as sequences sharing the same inferred V gene, J gene, and CDR3 amino acid sequence. Percentage overlap between repertoires was calculated by dividing the number of shared unique clonotypes by the size of the smaller repertoire. Richness of each repertoire was evaluated using RTK rarefaction, the Chao1 estimator, and Recon v2.1 estimates of unobserved clonotypes. For all TCRbeta clonotypes obtained by the gDNA method from a few donors, generation probabilities were computed with OLGA. Not all clones reach the TCRdb copy of this immuneACCESS table, which keeps in-frame sequences only. Checked studies attribute under half of the gap to unresolved V genes and leave the rest unexplained. That table supplies the V and J calls and clone size; D and trimming were determined from the DNA. Recorded for this sample are about 1 million clones; around four fifths of them occurred a single time. The top ten clones comprise approximately 1.3% of the sample.

Healthy HIV-negative adults with no recently reported acute infections or vaccinations were included as donors. Every donor was a Caucasian adult residing in Nashville, Tennessee, USA. CD4+ T cells were enriched by magnetic negative selection; naive cells were then positively selected on CD45RA, and the negative fraction formed the memory subset. After blood collection by leukapheresis, PBMCs were isolated using Ficoll-Histopaque density gradient centrifugation and then cryopreserved in the vapor phase of liquid nitrogen. Analytical flow cytometry was used to check the purity and quantity of every magnetically sorted T cell population. From each sorted fraction, genomic DNA was isolated and quantified by UV absorbance on a Nanodrop 2000c. A remark on this clone: Its antigen is not yet known. At one end, the junction sequence differs from germline, possibly due to a read error.

Reading from cysteine to phenylalanine, the CDR3 counts 9 amino acids. The only DNA kept is the CDR3, 27 bases in frame from the first base. CDR1 and CDR2 were assigned from the germline V gene (reference sequence) as SEHNR and FQNEAQ. The origin of this receptor is a man aged 18 to 29 in good health. Sample: memory CD4+ T cells sorted from blood. In light of the paper, this sample's cell subset or site label describes: CD45RA-negative fraction. Here the chain combines TRBV7-9 and TRBJ2-4; the D gene lacks a confident call. The bases read TGTGCCAGCAGCTTAGAAGAGAACTTC. The resulting protein is CASSLEENF.